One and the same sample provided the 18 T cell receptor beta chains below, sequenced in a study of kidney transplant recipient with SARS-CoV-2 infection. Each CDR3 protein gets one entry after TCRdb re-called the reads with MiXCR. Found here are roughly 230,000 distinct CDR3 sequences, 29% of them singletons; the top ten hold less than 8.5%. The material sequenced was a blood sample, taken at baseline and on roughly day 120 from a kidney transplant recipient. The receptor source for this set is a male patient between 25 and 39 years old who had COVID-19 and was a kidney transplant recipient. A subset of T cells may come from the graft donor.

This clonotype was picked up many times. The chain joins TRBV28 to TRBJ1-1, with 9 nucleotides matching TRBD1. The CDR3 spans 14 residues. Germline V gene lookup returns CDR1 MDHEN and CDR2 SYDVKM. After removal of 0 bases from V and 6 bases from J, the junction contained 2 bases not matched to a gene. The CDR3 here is CASSLWGDRAEAFF. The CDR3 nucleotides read TGTGCCAGCAGTTTATGGGGGGACAGGGCTGAAGCTTTCTTT.

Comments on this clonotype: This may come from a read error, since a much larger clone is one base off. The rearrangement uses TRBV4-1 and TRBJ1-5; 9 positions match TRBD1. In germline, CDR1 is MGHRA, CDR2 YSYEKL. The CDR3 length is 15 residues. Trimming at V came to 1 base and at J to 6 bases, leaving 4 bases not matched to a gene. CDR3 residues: CASSQGLTGGQPQHF. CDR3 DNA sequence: TGCGCCAGCAGCCAAGGTCTGACAGGGGGTCAGCCCCAGCATTTT.

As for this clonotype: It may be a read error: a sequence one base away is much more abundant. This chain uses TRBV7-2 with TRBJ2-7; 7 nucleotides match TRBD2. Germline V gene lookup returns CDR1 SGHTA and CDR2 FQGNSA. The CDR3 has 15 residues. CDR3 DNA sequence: TGTGCCGGCAGCTTAATGGGGACTACCGCCTACGAGCAGTACTTC. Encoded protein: CAGSLMGTTAYEQYF.

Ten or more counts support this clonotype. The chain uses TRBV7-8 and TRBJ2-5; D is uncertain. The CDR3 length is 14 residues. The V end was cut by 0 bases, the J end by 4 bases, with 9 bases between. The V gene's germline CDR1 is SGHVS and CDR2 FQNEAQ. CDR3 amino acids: CASSLAVQAETQYF. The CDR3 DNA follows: TGTGCCAGCAGCTTAGCGGTCCAGGCAGAGACCCAGTACTTC.

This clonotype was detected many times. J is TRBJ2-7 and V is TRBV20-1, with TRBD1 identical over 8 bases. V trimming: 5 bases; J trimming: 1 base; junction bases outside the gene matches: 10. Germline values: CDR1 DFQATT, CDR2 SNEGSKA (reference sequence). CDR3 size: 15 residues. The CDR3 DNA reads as TGCAGTGCTGAAACCGGGACAGGAATGTCCTACGAGCAGTACTTC. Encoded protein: CSAETGTGMSYEQYF.

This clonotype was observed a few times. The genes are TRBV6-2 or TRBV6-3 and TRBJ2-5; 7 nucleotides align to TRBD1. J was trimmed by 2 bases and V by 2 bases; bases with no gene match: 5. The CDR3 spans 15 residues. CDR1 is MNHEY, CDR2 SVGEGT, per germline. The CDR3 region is CASSYDGTAQETQYF. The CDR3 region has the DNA TGTGCCAGCAGTTACGACGGGACAGCTCAAGAGACCCAGTACTTC.

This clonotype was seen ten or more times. As DNA, the CDR3 is TGTGCCAGCAGGAAACTAGCGGGAGAGGCCGGGGAGCTGTTTTTT. This gives the protein CASRKLAGEAGELFF. The rearrangement uses TRBV12-3 or TRBV12-4 and TRBJ2-2; 11 bases line up with TRBD2. The junction had 6 bases not matched to a gene; V was cut back by 6 bases and J by 6 bases. CDR3 length: 15 amino acids.

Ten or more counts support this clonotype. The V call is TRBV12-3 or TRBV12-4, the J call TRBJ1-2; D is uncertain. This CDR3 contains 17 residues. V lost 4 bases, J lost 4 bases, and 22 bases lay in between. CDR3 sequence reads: CASSWSTSFRKTYGYTF. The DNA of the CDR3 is TGTGCCAGCAGTTGGAGTACCAGCTTCCGAAAGACCTATGGCTACACCTTC.

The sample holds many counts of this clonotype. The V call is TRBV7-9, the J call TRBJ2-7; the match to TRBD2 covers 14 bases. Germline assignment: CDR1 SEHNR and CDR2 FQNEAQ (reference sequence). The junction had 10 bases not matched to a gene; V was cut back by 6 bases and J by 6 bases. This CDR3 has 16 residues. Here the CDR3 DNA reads TGTGCCAGCAGTTCGACTAGCGGGAGGGCCCCCCGCGAGCAGTACTTC. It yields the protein CASSSTSGRAPREQYF.

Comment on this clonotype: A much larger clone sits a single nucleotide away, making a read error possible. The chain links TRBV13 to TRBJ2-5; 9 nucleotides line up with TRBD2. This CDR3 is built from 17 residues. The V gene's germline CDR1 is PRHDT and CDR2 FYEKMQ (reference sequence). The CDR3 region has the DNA TGTGCCAGCAGCTTACGCAGCGGGGGGAACCAACAAGAGGCCCAGTACTTC. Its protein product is CASSLRSGGNQQEAQYF.

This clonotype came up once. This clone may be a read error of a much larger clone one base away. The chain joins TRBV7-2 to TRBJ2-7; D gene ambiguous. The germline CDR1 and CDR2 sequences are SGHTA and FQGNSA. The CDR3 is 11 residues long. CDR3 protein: CASSAIYGQYF. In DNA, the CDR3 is TGTGCCAGCAGCGCAATCTACGGGCAGTACTTC.

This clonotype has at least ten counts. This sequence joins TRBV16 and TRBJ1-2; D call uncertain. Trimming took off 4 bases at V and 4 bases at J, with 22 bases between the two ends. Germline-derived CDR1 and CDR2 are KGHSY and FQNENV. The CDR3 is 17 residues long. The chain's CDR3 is CASSLIRVVRKTYGYTF. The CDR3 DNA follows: TGTGCCAGCAGCCTAATTCGGGTCGTTAGAAAGACCTATGGCTACACCTTC.

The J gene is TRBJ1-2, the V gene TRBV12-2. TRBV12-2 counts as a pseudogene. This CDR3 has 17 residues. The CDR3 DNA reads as TGTGCAAGTCGCGAAGGCAAGACTCCACGAAAGACCTGTGGCTACACCTTC. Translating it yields CASREGKTPRKTCGYTF.

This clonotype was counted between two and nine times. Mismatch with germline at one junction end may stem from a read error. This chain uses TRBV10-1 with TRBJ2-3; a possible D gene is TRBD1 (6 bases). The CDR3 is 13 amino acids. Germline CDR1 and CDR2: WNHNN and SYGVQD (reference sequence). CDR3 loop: CASRQDSTGTQYF. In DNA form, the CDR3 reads TGCGCCAGCAGACAGGACAGCACAGGTACGCAGTATTTT.

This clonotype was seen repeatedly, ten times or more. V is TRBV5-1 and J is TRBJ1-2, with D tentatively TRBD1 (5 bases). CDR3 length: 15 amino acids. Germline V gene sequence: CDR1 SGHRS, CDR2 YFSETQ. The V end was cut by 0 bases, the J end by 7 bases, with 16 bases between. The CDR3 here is CASSLGRGVGSGYTF. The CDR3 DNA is TGCGCCAGCAGCTTGGGCCGGGGGGTAGGAAGTGGCTACACCTTC. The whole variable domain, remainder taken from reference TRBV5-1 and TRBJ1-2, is KAGVTQTPRYLIKTRGQQVTLSCSPISGHRSVSWYQQTPGQGLQFLFEYFSETQRNKGNFPGRFSGRQFSNSRSEMNVSTLELGDSALYLCASSLGRGVGSGYTFGSGTRLTVV.

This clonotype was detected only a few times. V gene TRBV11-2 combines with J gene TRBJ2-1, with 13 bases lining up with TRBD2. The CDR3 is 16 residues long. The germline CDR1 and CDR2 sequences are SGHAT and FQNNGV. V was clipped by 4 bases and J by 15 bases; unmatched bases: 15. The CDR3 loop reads CASSSSLGLAGPGMFF. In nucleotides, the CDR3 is TGTGCCAGCAGCTCCTCCCTGGGACTAGCGGGACCAGGGATGTTCTTC.

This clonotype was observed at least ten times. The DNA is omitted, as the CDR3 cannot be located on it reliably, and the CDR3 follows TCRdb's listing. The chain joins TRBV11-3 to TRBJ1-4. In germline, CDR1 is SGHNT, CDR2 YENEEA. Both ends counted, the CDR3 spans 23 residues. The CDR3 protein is CASLVAEQLMKNCFLATNEKLFF.

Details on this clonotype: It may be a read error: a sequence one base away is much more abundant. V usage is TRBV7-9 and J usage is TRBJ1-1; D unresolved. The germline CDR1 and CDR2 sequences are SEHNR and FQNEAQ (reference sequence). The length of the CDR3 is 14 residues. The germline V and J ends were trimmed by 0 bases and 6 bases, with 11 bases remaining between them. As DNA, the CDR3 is TGTGCCAGCAGCTTAGCAGGGCTTACCGCTGAAGCTTTCTTT. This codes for CASSLAGLTAEAFF.